One and the same sample provided the 24 T cell receptor beta chains below, sequenced in a study of cytomegalovirus exposure and HLA in healthy donors. The PCR had 60 Vbeta and 13 Jbeta primers. Profiled with immunoSEQ multiplex PCR; TCRdb holds only in-frame clones, not every one. The sample contains about 110,000 clones, around 70% of which appear only once. Sample: PBMCs. The receptors here all came from a man aged 40-55 years in good health and CMV-seropositive.

The rearrangement uses TRBV25-1 and TRBJ2-5; 7 bases line up with TRBD1. The CDR3 has 15 amino acids. Germline V CDR1 and CDR2: MGHDK, SYGVNS. V trimming: 4 bases; J trimming: 6 bases; junction bases outside the gene matches: 11. The CDR3 bases are TGTGCCAGCAGTGTAAGGGACAGACCTTGTCAGACCCAGTACTTC. As protein: CASSVRDRPCQTQYF. The full variable domain, rest sourced from reference TRBV25-1 and TRBJ2-5, is EADIYQTPRYLVIGTGKKITLECSQTMGHDKMYWYQQDPGMELHLIHYSYGVNSTEKGDLSSESTVSRIRTEHFPLTLESARPSHTSQYLCASSVRDRPCQTQYFGPGTRLLVL.

The rearrangement links TRBV4-2 to TRBJ2-3; TRBD2 matches 7 bases. The CDR3 extends over 17 amino acids. Germline CDR1 LGHNA, CDR2 YNFKEQ. With 0 bases clipped from V and 5 bases from J, the junction kept 11 bases outside the gene matches. The CDR3 nucleotides read TGTGCCAGCAGCCAAGATCATGGCGGGAGCGCACAAGATACGCAGTATTTT. Translating gives CASSQDHGGSAQDTQYF.

In its sample, this clone was seen once. The V gene is TRBV7-2, the J gene TRBJ1-1; weak D call: TRBD1 (5 bases). Germline CDR1 reads SGHTA; CDR2 reads FQGNSA. The V end lost 4 bases, the J end lost 1 base, and 7 bases lay between the germline ends. This CDR3 comprises 13 residues. CDR3 sequence: CASSSGQNTEAFF. In nucleotides, the CDR3 is TGTGCCAGCAGCTCCGGACAGAACACTGAAGCTTTCTTT.

The genes are TRBV9 and TRBJ1-5, with 8 nucleotides matching TRBD1. CDR1 is SGDLS, CDR2 YYNGEE, per germline. Losses at the gene ends were 3 bases for V and 2 bases for J; bases not matched to a gene: 7. The length of the CDR3 is 16 residues. The chain's CDR3 is CASSAQGDGGNQPQHF. CDR3 nucleotide sequence: TGTGCCAGCAGCGCACAGGGGGATGGGGGCAATCAGCCCCAGCATTTT. The entire variable domain, with the rest obtained from reference TRBV9 and TRBJ1-5, is as follows: DSGVTQTPKHLITATGQRVTLRCSPRSGDLSVYWYQQSLDQGLQFLIQYYNGEERAKGNILERFSAQQFPDLHSELNLSSLELGDSALYFCASSAQGDGGNQPQHFGDGTRLSIL.

This clone was found a few times. This chain links TRBV4-1 with TRBJ2-5; no definite D call. V gave up 1 base and J gave up 2 bases, with 8 bases separating them. The CDR3 covers 14 residues. Germline assignment: CDR1 MGHRA and CDR2 YSYEKL. CDR3 protein: CASSQGYSQETQYF. CDR3 sequence (DNA): TGCGCCAGCAGCCAAGGCTACAGTCAAGAGACCCAGTACTTC.

Remarks on this clone: Other DNA sequences from this sample encode an identical CDR3 as well. The chain couples TRBV6-5 to TRBJ1-5, with D perhaps matching TRBD1 (6 bases). The CDR3 has 15 amino acids. Germline CDR1 reads MNHEY; CDR2 reads SVGAGI. Deletions cut 2 bases from V and 5 bases from J, with 13 bases between. The CDR3 bases are TGTGCCAGCAGTTACACCACAGGGTCTGATCAGCCCCAGCATTTT. Protein sequence: CASSYTTGSDQPQHF.

The gene calls are TRBV6-1 and TRBJ1-4; D is perhaps TRBD1 (6 bases). CDR3 size: 15 residues. Between the trimmed V and J ends, which lost 3 bases and 0 bases, there was a span of 8 bases. The germline V gene encodes CDR1 MNHNS and CDR2 SASEGT. CDR3 amino acids: CASSDRGPTNEKLFF. DNA of the CDR3: TGTGCCAGCAGTGACAGGGGACCAACTAATGAAAAACTGTTTTTT.

V gene TRBV9 combines with J gene TRBJ1-5, with TRBD1 matching 9 bases. V lost 3 bases and J lost 5; bases outside the gene matches: 6. CDR3 size: 15 residues. The germline V gene encodes CDR1 SGDLS and CDR2 YYNGEE. The CDR3 loop is CASSGTGGADQPQHF. CDR3 DNA: TGTGCCAGCAGCGGAACAGGGGGCGCCGATCAGCCCCAGCATTTT.

The V gene is TRBV30, the J gene TRBJ2-2; D possibly corresponds to TRBD2 (5 bases). V was clipped by 0 bases and J by 5 bases, with 10 bases between them. CDR1 is GTSNPN and CDR2 is SVGIG in the germline V gene (reference sequence). The CDR3 extends over 14 amino acids. The CDR3: CAWSVRGITGELFF. The DNA of the CDR3 is TGTGCCTGGAGTGTACGAGGGATTACCGGGGAGCTGTTTTTT.

This rearrangement joins TRBV7-2 to TRBJ2-7, with D possibly matching TRBD1 (6 bases). From germline, CDR1 is SGHTA and CDR2 FQGNSA. With 1 base removed from V and 5 bases from J, the gap between germline ends came to 12 bases. The CDR3 has 14 amino acids. The CDR3 coding sequence is TGTGCCAGCAGCTTAGACCAGGGGTGGGACGAGCAGTACTTC. Amino acid sequence: CASSLDQGWDEQYF.

This clone was counted only a few times. The rearrangement uses TRBV4-1 and TRBJ1-5, with D possibly being TRBD1 (6 bases). The CDR3 contains 14 residues. CDR1 MGHRA and CDR2 YSYEKL come from the germline V gene. V lost 4 bases and J lost 7, with 14 bases in between. CDR3 in DNA: TGCGCCAGCAGCCCACAGGGATCGGAGCAGCCCCAGCATTTT. Its translation is CASSPQGSEQPQHF.

V usage is TRBV2 and J usage is TRBJ2-7, with 9 bases identical to TRBD1. With V trimmed by 5 bases and J by 3 bases, 5 bases remained unmatched. Germline CDR1 is SNHLY and CDR2 is FYNNEI. The CDR3 length is 14 residues. The DNA for the CDR3 is TGTGCCAGCAGTTTAACAGGGGGCAACTACGAGCAGTACTTC. It is translated as CASSLTGGNYEQYF.

The chain couples TRBV30 to TRBJ1-5; no reliable D call. The CDR3 is 14 residues long. The V end was cut by 0 bases, the J end by 6 bases, with 12 bases between. CDR1 is GTSNPN and CDR2 is SVGIG in the germline V gene (reference sequence). CDR3 amino acids: CAWSVGGGGQPQHF. In DNA, the CDR3 is TGTGCCTGGAGTGTAGGCGGCGGTGGTCAGCCCCAGCATTTT. Full variable domain (remainder filled in from reference TRBV30 and TRBJ1-5): SQTIHQWPATLVQPVGSPLSLECTVEGTSNPNLYWYRQAAGRGLQLLFYSVGIGQISSEVPQNLSASRPQDRQFILSSKKLLLSDSGFYLCAWSVGGGGQPQHFGDGTRLSIL.

DNA of the CDR3: TGTGCCAGCAGCTTAGGGGGGATCGGGACTAGCGGGAGATGGGATGAGCAGTTCTTC. Its translation is CASSLGGIGTSGRWDEQFF. This chain uses TRBV11-2 with TRBJ2-7; the match to TRBD2 covers 14 bases. The end of the DNA aligns better with TRBJ2-1, so the J call may be wrong. The CDR3 consists of 19 residues. Germline assignment: CDR1 SGHAT and CDR2 FQNNGV.

This clone appeared a few times. The genes are TRBV19 and TRBJ2-1; TRBD2 agrees at 8 bases. The trim removed 2 bases at V and 6 bases at J, leaving 0 bases unmatched. The V gene's germline CDR1 is LNHDA and CDR2 SQIVND (reference sequence). This CDR3 has 13 amino acids. The CDR3 region is CASSILAGNEQFF. CDR3 DNA sequence: TGTGCCAGTAGTATACTAGCGGGCAATGAGCAGTTCTTC.

V gene TRBV5-1 combines with J gene TRBJ2-1; 7 nucleotides line up with TRBD2. From germline, CDR1 is SGHRS and CDR2 YFSETQ. The CDR3 sequence is 15 residues long. Germline trimming cut 0 bases from V and 6 bases from J; bases unmatched to any gene: 6. CDR3: CASSLGLAALNEQFF. DNA of the CDR3: TGCGCCAGCAGCTTGGGCCTAGCGGCCCTCAATGAGCAGTTCTTC.

The chain employs TRBV18 and TRBJ1-1; 9 bases are a match to TRBD1. The CDR3 has 14 amino acids. V lost 3 bases, J lost 3 bases, and 2 bases stayed unmatched. Germline CDR1 reads KGHSH; CDR2 reads LQKENI. The CDR3 nucleotides read TGTGCCAGCTCACCTCGGACAGGGGACACTGAAGCTTTCTTT. Protein: CASSPRTGDTEAFF.

The chain uses TRBV5-8 and TRBJ2-1; no clear D gene. Trimming removed 2 bases from V and 7 bases from J, with 7 bases in between. CDR1 SGHTS and CDR2 YDEGEE come from the germline V gene. The CDR3 is 12 amino acids. The CDR3 here is CASSLVANEQFF. DNA of the CDR3: TGTGCCAGCAGCTTAGTCGCGAATGAGCAGTTCTTC.

This chain connects TRBV7-2 to TRBJ1-4; D is uncertain. In germline, CDR1 is SGHTA, CDR2 FQGNSA. Trimming removed 2 bases at V and 3 bases at J, with 10 bases between. This CDR3 is built from 15 residues. CDR3 residues: CASSLLDLSNEKLFF. Written as DNA, the CDR3 is TGTGCCAGCAGCTTACTAGACCTCTCTAATGAAAAACTGTTTTTT.

Turning to this clone: An end of the junction does not agree with germline; a read error may underlie this. The J gene is TRBJ2-3, the V gene TRBV7-7; perhaps TRBD2 as D (6 bases). Germline V gene sequence: CDR1 SSHAT, CDR2 FNYEAQ (reference sequence). This CDR3 has 15 amino acids. The CDR3, as DNA: TGTGCTAGCAGCTCTGGGGGAGGTTTTCAAGATACGCAGTATTTT. This translates into CASSSGGGFQDTQYF.

The gene calls are TRBV28 and TRBJ2-1; D is possibly TRBD2 (6 bases). Trimming pared 8 bases from V and 1 base from J, leaving 12 bases between. Germline V gene lookup returns CDR1 MDHEN and CDR2 SYDVKM. CDR3 length: 14 amino acids. The CDR3 DNA reads as TGTGCCAGCGGGACTGGACCTTCCTACAATGAGCAGTTCTTC. Protein: CASGTGPSYNEQFF.

This clone was counted between two and nine times. The chain recombines TRBV28 with TRBJ1-3; maybe TRBD1 (5 bases). Trimming cost V 6 bases and J 0 bases, with 24 bases left between them. This CDR3 contains 19 residues. The germline V gene encodes CDR1 MDHEN and CDR2 SYDVKM. CDR3 in amino acids: CASSRSAILGTHSGNTIYF. The CDR3 DNA reads TGTGCCAGCAGCCGATCGGCCATCCTCGGGACTCACTCTGGAAACACCATATATTTT.

This chain uses TRBV7-9 with TRBJ2-3; the D is unclear. This CDR3 is 17 amino acids long. The ends were cut back, 3 bases at V and 0 bases at J, with 16 bases in the middle. Germline-derived CDR1 and CDR2 are SEHNR and FQNEAQ (reference sequence). CDR3 DNA: TGTGCCAGCAGCTTGGGCCCTACTGGCACTAGCACAGATACGCAGTATTTT. As protein: CASSLGPTGTSTDTQYF.

CDR3 DNA sequence: TGTGCCATCAGTGAGTCCCCTACGACCGGGGAGCTGTTTTTT. It specifies CAISESPTTGELFF. This chain links TRBV10-3 with TRBJ2-2; no reliable D call. The CDR3 runs 14 residues. V lost 0 bases to trimming and J lost 5 bases, with 7 bases between them. Germline V gene lookup returns CDR1 ENHRY and CDR2 SYGVKD.